This T cell receptor (beta chain) was sequenced for a study of blood T cell repertoires in COVID-19. Per the original methods: Scientists estimated how many nucleated cells there were by amplifying reference gene primers. Repertoires were generated with immunoSEQ multiplex PCR, while TCRdb's copy carries only in-frame clones and drops some. V and J calls and clone size come straight from that table; D and trimming were deduced from the DNA. The repertoire consists of some 100,000 clones, with about 77% occurring once and the leading ten covering roughly 29%. V gave up 0 bases and J gave up 10 bases; unmatched junction bases: 3. The CDR3 length is 14 residues. The germline gives CDR1 MNHEY, CDR2 SMNVEV (reference sequence).

The source material was peripheral blood. The receptor comes from a man in his 70s with active or convalescent COVID-19. The genes are TRBV27 and TRBJ1-6, with TRBD1 matching over 7 bases. The DNA for the CDR3 is TGTGCCAGCAGTTTATCGCAGGGGGGATCACCCCTCCACTTT. Protein sequence: CASSLSQGGSPLHF.